The 24 T cell receptor beta chains in this list originate from one sample, sequenced in a study of blood T cells in healthy people across ages. PCR was performed a second time for about 7 to 11 cycles using a sample-barcoded 5' primer and a J-beta primer mix. TCRdb fed the 5' RACE reads into MiXCR, producing one record per CDR3 protein. Found here are hundreds of thousands of distinct CDR3 sequences, under 25% of them singletons; the top ten hold roughly 3.6%. Sequenced: blood. The receptors shown here come from an older man in good health.

The chain employs TRBV7-9 and TRBJ2-4; D is uncertain. CDR3 size: 14 residues. CDR1 SEHNR and CDR2 FQNEAQ come from the germline V gene (reference sequence). V was cut by 1 base and J by 3 bases, with 7 bases left in between. The CDR3 loop reads CASSLGTSKNIQYF. CDR3 DNA: TGTGCCAGCAGCTTAGGGACCAGCAAAAACATTCAGTACTTC.

Many counts were recorded for this clonotype. The rearrangement joins TRBV7-2 to TRBJ2-1; 8 bases fit TRBD2. J lost 5 bases, V lost 0 bases, and 3 bases had no gene match. The germline CDR1 and CDR2 sequences are SGHTA and FQGNSA. The CDR3 is 15 amino acids. The CDR3 here is CASSLAGTRNNEQFF. CDR3 coding DNA: TGTGCCAGCAGCTTAGCCGGGACTAGAAACAATGAGCAGTTCTTC.

This chain uses TRBV7-8 with TRBJ2-5; D is unclear. The J call may be in error: the DNA end matches TRBJ2-1 better. The CDR3 is 15 amino acids. The V gene's germline CDR1 is SGHVS and CDR2 FQNEAQ. The CDR3 loop is CASSLAAGIYNEQFF. CDR3 DNA sequence: TGTGCCAGCAGCTTAGCGGCAGGAATCTACAATGAGCAGTTCTTC.

Only a few counts were recorded for this clonotype. This sequence joins TRBV6-5 and TRBJ2-7, with TRBD2 matching over 10 bases. Germline CDR1 MNHEY, CDR2 SVGAGI. The J segment lost 3 bases and the V segment lost 6 bases, leaving 8 bases of the junction unmatched. This CDR3 has 15 residues. The CDR3 protein is CASSPMIAGGYEQYF. The CDR3 region has the DNA TGTGCCAGCAGCCCCATGATAGCGGGAGGCTACGAGCAGTACTTC.

This clonotype was seen only a few times. This chain links TRBV6-5 with TRBJ2-5; D remains ambiguous. From germline, CDR1 is MNHEY and CDR2 SVGAGI. The CDR3 sequence is 14 residues long. The germline V and J ends were trimmed by 4 bases and 6 bases, with 15 bases remaining between them. CDR3 DNA: TGTGCCAGCAGTTCCCCTCGAGGAGAGAAGACCCAGTACTTC. This encodes CASSSPRGEKTQYF.

This clonotype turned up a few times. One junction end does not reproduce the germline sequence, and a read error may be involved. The chain combines TRBV7-2 with TRBJ2-3; no clear D gene. Germline CDR1 is SGHTA and CDR2 is FQGNSA. CDR3 length equals 14 residues. CDR3 in amino acids: CANSLALPTDTQYF. The CDR3 coding sequence is TGTGCCAACAGCTTAGCCTTGCCCACAGATACGCAGTATTTT.

The chain recombines TRBV4-1 with TRBJ1-2, with D perhaps matching TRBD1 (6 bases). Trimming cost V 0 bases and J 6 bases, with 17 bases left between them. The germline gives CDR1 MGHRA, CDR2 YSYEKL. This CDR3 spans 16 amino acids. In DNA, the CDR3 is TGCGCCAGCAGCCAAGATCGATCGGGGAGGGGGGATGGCTACACCTTC. Protein product: CASSQDRSGRGDGYTF.

This clonotype came up a few times. The chain has TRBV20-1 and TRBJ2-4, with D possibly TRBD1 on 6 matching bases. The CDR3 has 12 residues. Germline V gene lookup returns CDR1 DFQATT and CDR2 SNEGSKA (reference sequence). V lost 3 bases and J 9 bases, leaving 12 bases between the germline ends. CDR3 DNA sequence: TGCAGTGCTAGCTCAGGGGATTCCATTCAGTACTTC. Protein sequence: CSASSGDSIQYF.

This clonotype was recorded at least ten times. This chain joins TRBV10-3 and TRBJ2-5; D gene uncertain. CDR1 is ENHRY and CDR2 is SYGVKD in the germline V gene. The CDR3 loop spans 14 amino acids. Trimming took off 0 bases at V and 4 bases at J, with 9 bases between the two ends. The CDR3 sequence is CAISESNRAETQYF. CDR3 in DNA: TGTGCCATCAGTGAGTCGAACCGGGCAGAGACCCAGTACTTC.

The V and J genes are TRBV29-1 and TRBJ2-5; 10 nucleotides line up with TRBD2. V was pared by 7 bases and J by 11 bases, with 16 bases of the junction left unmatched. Germline lookup yields CDR1 SQVTM and CDR2 ANQGSEA. CDR3 length: 14 residues. The CDR3 here is CSARTSGQSGEQYF. In DNA, the CDR3 is TGCAGCGCTAGGACTAGCGGACAATCGGGGGAGCAGTACTTC.

This clonotype was observed a handful of times. The chain employs TRBV3-1 and TRBJ2-3, with 12 positions matching TRBD2. CDR1 is LGHDT, CDR2 YNNKEL, per germline (reference sequence). CDR3 length: 15 amino acids. V lost 6 bases, J lost 4 bases, and 5 bases stayed unmatched. The CDR3 DNA is TGTGCCAGCAGACGTGGACTAGCGGGGTCAGATACGCAGTATTTT. Its protein product is CASRRGLAGSDTQYF.

V usage is TRBV10-3 and J usage is TRBJ2-7; TRBD2 agrees at 7 bases. This CDR3 is 12 amino acids long. Germline CDR1 is ENHRY and CDR2 is SYGVKD. The CDR3 spells CATGEGPYEQYF. In DNA form, the CDR3 reads TGTGCAACTGGGGAGGGTCCTTACGAGCAGTACTTC.

This chain uses TRBV5-1 with TRBJ2-7; tentatively, D is TRBD2 (6 bases). This CDR3 is built from 15 residues. The ends were cut back, 8 bases at V and 2 bases at J, with 20 bases in the middle. Germline V gene data show CDR1 as SGHRS and CDR2 as YFSETQ. CDR3 DNA: TGCGCCAGTCGGGAGAGTTGGGACGAAACCTACGAGCAGTACTTC. Residues: CASRESWDETYEQYF.

The chain carries TRBV7-9 and TRBJ1-4; D not resolved. The germline V gene encodes CDR1 SEHNR and CDR2 FQNEAQ (reference sequence). V shed 1 base and J shed 8 bases, with 14 bases lying between them. This CDR3 is built from 15 residues. CDR3 amino acids: CASSLDLRAREKLFF. The CDR3 DNA reads as TGTGCCAGCAGCTTAGACCTCCGGGCCCGCGAAAAACTGTTTTTT. The full variable domain, with the rest looked up from reference TRBV7-9 and TRBJ1-4, is DTGVSQNPRHKITKRGQNVTFRCDPISEHNRLYWYRQTLGQGPEFLTYFQNEAQLEKSRLLSDRFSAERPKGSFSTLEIQRTEQGDSAMYLCASSLDLRAREKLFFGSGTQLSVL.

The chain couples TRBV20-1 to TRBJ2-5; 7 bases map to TRBD1. The DNA end is more similar to TRBJ2-1, so the J call may be wrong. Germline CDR1 DFQATT, CDR2 SNEGSKA (reference sequence). The CDR3 covers 14 residues. CDR3 in amino acids: CSARDRGSYNEQFF. CDR3 in DNA: TGCAGTGCTAGAGACAGGGGGTCCTACAATGAGCAGTTCTTC.

This rearrangement joins TRBV2 to TRBJ1-2; D remains unclear. Germline CDR1 and CDR2: SNHLY and FYNNEI. The CDR3 totals 15 residues. Trimming left V 8 bases short and J 0 bases short, with 16 bases between. The CDR3 here is CASVWAPFTNYGYTF. The CDR3 nucleotides read TGTGCCAGCGTTTGGGCCCCTTTTACTAACTATGGCTACACCTTC.

This clonotype has a handful of counts. The chain couples TRBV5-1 to TRBJ2-5; D possibly corresponds to TRBD2 (7 bases). The J call may be mistaken, given a closer DNA end match to TRBJ2-7. Per germline, CDR1 SGHRS and CDR2 YFSETQ. The CDR3 has 16 amino acids. CDR3 sequence reads: CASSLTMGGASYEQYF. The CDR3 coding sequence is TGCGCCAGCAGCTTGACCATGGGGGGGGCTTCCTACGAGCAGTACTTC.

J is TRBJ2-5 and V is TRBV3-1, with TRBD2 identical over 9 bases. This CDR3 has 15 amino acids. Germline V gene lookup returns CDR1 LGHDT and CDR2 YNNKEL (reference sequence). With V trimmed by 3 bases and J by 5 bases, 7 bases remained unmatched. CDR3 in DNA: TGTGCCAGCAGCCAGTCGACTAGCGGAACGGAGACCCAGTACTTC. This encodes CASSQSTSGTETQYF.

The V and J genes are TRBV5-1 and TRBJ2-5; 11 nucleotides line up with TRBD1. Germline CDR1 reads SGHRS; CDR2 reads YFSETQ. The CDR3 runs 16 residues. V lost 1 base, J lost 3 bases, and 5 bases stayed unmatched. The DNA of the CDR3 is TGCGCCAGCAGCTTGTCTCCGGGACAGGGGGAAGAGACCCAGTACTTC. As protein: CASSLSPGQGEETQYF. The full variable domain, its missing parts supplied by reference TRBV5-1 and TRBJ2-5, is KAGVTQTPRYLIKTRGQQVTLSCSPISGHRSVSWYQQTPGQGLQFLFEYFSETQRNKGNFPGRFSGRQFSNSRSEMNVSTLELGDSALYLCASSLSPGQGEETQYFGPGTRLLVL.

This chain uses TRBV5-6 with TRBJ2-5; D unclear. CDR3 length: 13 residues. Germline V gene sequence: CDR1 SGHDT, CDR2 YYEEEE. Trimming stripped 2 bases from V and 2 bases from J, with 7 bases between. CDR3 residues: CASSLPPQETQYF. CDR3 nucleotide sequence: TGTGCCAGCAGCTTACCCCCTCAAGAGACCCAGTACTTC.

This clonotype showed up just a few times. The chain couples TRBV29-1 to TRBJ1-4; maybe TRBD1 (5 bases). This CDR3 is built from 13 residues. From germline, CDR1 is SQVTM and CDR2 ANQGSEA. V gave up 7 bases and J gave up 4 bases, with 13 bases separating them. The CDR3 sequence is CSAQAGLNEKLFF. CDR3 DNA sequence: TGCAGCGCCCAAGCAGGGCTTAATGAAAAACTGTTTTTT.

The rearrangement uses TRBV20-1 and TRBJ2-3; 7 positions agree with TRBD1. The CDR3 has 15 residues. The V and J ends lost 3 bases and 1 base, in that order; junction bases with no gene match: 7. Germline CDR1 DFQATT, CDR2 SNEGSKA (reference sequence). Here the CDR3 reads CSASEGAHGTDTQYF. The CDR3 bases are TGCAGTGCTAGTGAGGGGGCCCACGGCACAGATACGCAGTATTTT.

The J gene is TRBJ2-1, the V gene TRBV20-1, with D uncertain. The CDR3 contains 10 residues. V shed 3 bases and J shed 8 bases, with 5 bases lying between them. CDR1 and CDR2 (germline): DFQATT, SNEGSKA (reference sequence). This CDR3 is CSAREHEQFF. The CDR3 coding sequence is TGCAGTGCTAGGGAGCATGAGCAGTTCTTC.

This chain links TRBV20-1 with TRBJ1-6; D remains ambiguous. This CDR3 has 16 residues. Germline V gene sequence: CDR1 DFQATT, CDR2 SNEGSKA (reference sequence). The V end lost 0 bases, the J end lost 7 bases, and 16 bases lay between the germline ends. As DNA, the CDR3 is TGCAGTGCTAGAGATATTGGACTTGGGGTAAATTCACCCCTCCACTTT. As protein: CSARDIGLGVNSPLHF.